This T cell receptor (beta chain) was sequenced for a study of PD-1 blockade in classical Hodgkin lymphoma. Each patient's relapse followed autologous stem cell transplantation, and brentuximab vedotin exposure varied. This clone was observed once. Its cognate antigen is unknown. Overall study findings and caveats: At C4D1, TCR diversity had climbed significantly for CD4+ cells, though not for CD8+ cells.

Here immunoSEQ multiplex PCR was the method, and the copy in TCRdb shows in-frame clones only, minus some. The sample includes about 17,000 clones, over 70% of them seen just once. Germline CDR1 is GTSNPN and CDR2 is SVGIG (reference sequence). The CDR3 has 12 amino acids. V was cut by 5 bases and J by 5 bases, with 12 bases left in between. This specimen was peripheral blood mononuclear cells (PBMCs), taken at baseline. The sequence was collected from a human donor with classical Hodgkin lymphoma. J is TRBJ1-1 and V is TRBV30; no clear D. This CDR3 reads CAWDYGRTEAFF. CDR3 DNA: TGTGCCTGGGACTACGGGCGGACTGAAGCTTTCTTT.